This entry lists 14 T cell receptor beta chains sequenced from one sample in a study of blood T cell repertoires in COVID-19 (dated by TCRdb to 2019 to 2021). The method was the immunoSEQ multiplex PCR assay. The table comes from immuneACCESS by way of TCRdb, which keeps in-frame sequences with V and J called. Part of the clones is missing from these tables; in studies checked, under half for an unresolved V gene and the rest for unknown reasons. This sample holds some 140,000 clones; over 70% were observed only once. Clones ranked in the top ten supply over 2% of the sample. The specimen was peripheral blood. All receptors come from a man in his forties or fifties with active COVID-19.

The chain links TRBV23-1 to TRBJ2-7; possibly TRBD1 for D (7 bases). TRBV23-1 is labeled an ORF, and its function is uncertain. The CDR3 contains 16 residues. Trimming took 7 bases from V and 1 from J, leaving 20 bases between them. The CDR3 DNA reads as TGCGCCAGCACTCAGGGGGGCCGGGACAGATCCTACGAGCAGTACTTC. Translation gives CASTQGGRDRSYEQYF.

This clone appeared a single time. The rearrangement joins TRBV7-2 to TRBJ2-7; no definite D call. Germline V gives CDR1 SGHTA, CDR2 FQGNSA. CDR3 length: 17 residues. With 5 bases removed from V and 3 bases from J, the gap between germline ends came to 23 bases. The CDR3 coding sequence is TGTGCCAGCAGCCTAACCTCCTCGGAGATTGCCATCTACGAGCAGTACTTC. Translated, it gives CASSLTSSEIAIYEQYF.

The chain recombines TRBV5-6 with TRBJ2-1; D uncertain. Deletions cut 4 bases from V and 12 bases from J, with 14 bases between. This CDR3 contains 12 residues. From germline, CDR1 is SGHDT and CDR2 YYEEEE. DNA for the CDR3: TGTGCCAGCAGCACCCGGAGTTTGGGGCAGTTCTTC. This gives the protein CASSTRSLGQFF.

The chain joins TRBV6-1 to TRBJ1-2; D is unclear. CDR1 and CDR2 (germline): MNHNS, SASEGT. CDR3 length: 14 residues. The V and J ends lost 2 bases and 3 bases respectively, with 10 bases between them. CDR3 region: CASSENWRDYGYTF. The CDR3 region has the DNA TGTGCCAGCAGTGAAAACTGGAGGGACTATGGCTACACCTTC.

V gene TRBV11-2 combines with J gene TRBJ2-2, with TRBD1 identical over 10 bases. From germline, CDR1 is SGHAT and CDR2 FQNNGV. The junction had 6 bases not matched to a gene; V was cut back by 7 bases and J by 1 base. The CDR3 is 16 residues long. As DNA, the CDR3 is TGTGCCAGCACCCTGACAGGGGGCATGAACACCGGGGAGCTGTTTTTT. The encoded protein is CASTLTGGMNTGELFF.

The chain recombines TRBV3-1 (or the pseudogene TRBV3-2) with TRBJ2-1; D may be TRBD2 (7 bases). Trimming took 7 bases from V and 4 from J, leaving 20 bases between them. CDR3 length: 16 amino acids. CDR1 and CDR2 (germline): LGHDT, YNNKEL (reference sequence). In DNA, the CDR3 is TGTGCCAGCAACCAGAGGGGGGGCGCGAATTACAATGAGCAGTTCTTC. Translating it yields CASNQRGGANYNEQFF.

V and J are TRBV21-1 and TRBJ2-1; the table gives TRBD2 as D, unverified against the DNA. TRBV21-1 is a known pseudogene. This CDR3 is built from 15 residues. The DNA of the CDR3 is TGTGCCAGCAGCAAGGGGCTACCACGGGAGGATGAGCAGTTCTTC. The encoded protein is CASSKGLPREDEQFF.

The CDR3 bases are TGTGCCAGCAGCCAAGATAACCTGCGAGGAGCTTTCTTT. It yields the protein CASSQDNLRGAFF. The genes are TRBV3-1 (or the pseudogene TRBV3-2) and TRBJ1-1, with no clear D. The germline V gene has CDR1 LGHDT and CDR2 YNNKEL (reference sequence). The CDR3 covers 13 residues. The V end lost 0 bases, the J end lost 10 bases, and 12 bases lay between the germline ends.

The V call is TRBV5-1, the J call TRBJ2-1, with a possible D match to TRBD2 (6 bases). Trimming left V 0 bases short and J 2 bases short, with 12 bases between. The CDR3 is 16 residues long. Germline lookup yields CDR1 SGHRS and CDR2 YFSETQ. CDR3 sequence reads: CASSLALSGAYNEQFF. As DNA, the CDR3 is TGCGCCAGCAGCTTGGCCTTGTCGGGGGCCTACAATGAGCAGTTCTTC.

This clone appeared a single time. The chain couples TRBV27 to TRBJ1-1, with a possible D match to TRBD1 (5 bases). The CDR3 runs to 15 residues. Germline values: CDR1 MNHEY, CDR2 SMNVEV (reference sequence). Trimming took off 0 bases at V and 6 bases at J, with 14 bases between the two ends. In nucleotides, the CDR3 is TGTGCCAGCAGTTTATCCCCTACCGGGGGATCTGAAGCTTTCTTT. Its translation is CASSLSPTGGSEAFF.

This clone was observed a handful of times. The rearrangement links TRBV27 to TRBJ1-2; 11 bases are a match to TRBD1. This CDR3 comprises 16 residues. The V and J ends lost 6 bases and 5 bases, in that order; junction bases with no gene match: 11. Germline V gene sequence: CDR1 MNHEY, CDR2 SMNVEV (reference sequence). CDR3 DNA sequence: TGTGCCAGCAGCTTAATCTCGGGACAGGGGGTTTATGGCTACACCTTC. Translation gives CASSLISGQGVYGYTF.

V usage is TRBV25-1 and J usage is TRBJ2-1; TRBD1 matches at 11 bases. The J segment lost 7 bases and the V segment lost 1 base, leaving 12 bases of the junction unmatched. The CDR3 covers 18 residues. Per germline, CDR1 MGHDK and CDR2 SYGVNS. CDR3 region: CASSESSAPGQGENEQFF. The CDR3 DNA reads TGTGCCAGCAGTGAATCATCCGCGCCGGGACAGGGGGAAAATGAGCAGTTCTTC.

The chain couples TRBV7-2 to TRBJ1-2; 8 nucleotides agree with TRBD1. The CDR3 extends over 12 amino acids. The V gene's germline CDR1 is SGHTA and CDR2 FQGNSA. V dropped 6 bases and J dropped 8; count of bases not matched to a gene: 5. The CDR3, as DNA: TGTGCCAGCAGAAGGACAGGGCGGGGCTACACCTTC. It encodes CASRRTGRGYTF.

The rearrangement uses TRBV3-1 (or the pseudogene TRBV3-2) and TRBJ1-2; D remains ambiguous. V dropped 2 bases and J dropped 1 base, with 5 bases sitting between them. The CDR3 runs to 13 residues. Germline assignment: CDR1 LGHDT and CDR2 YNNKEL (reference sequence). The CDR3 bases are TGTGCCAGCAGCCAATATGTTAACTATGGCTACACCTTC. This codes for CASSQYVNYGYTF.